This TCR beta chain was documented in a study of blood T cell repertoires in COVID-19. Turning to the study itself: From the United States, Italy and Spain came samples of acute and convalescent COVID-19. T cells, B-cell-depleted T cells, or PBMCs provided the cDNA or gDNA that served as material.

V dropped 6 bases and J dropped 7; count of bases not matched to a gene: 13. Looked up from germline, CDR1 is ENHRY and CDR2 is SYGVKD. The CDR3 is 15 residues long. Original processing notes: Amplifying reference gene primers gave estimates of nucleated cell counts. Produced via immunoSEQ multiplex PCR; TCRdb's table is partial and in-frame only. V, J and clone size were drawn from that table, and D and trimming were deduced from the DNA. The sample carries 110,000 to 150,000 clones, almost 85% recorded once. Participants spanned ages roughly 18 to 95 years and resided in about 25 US areas. The sample consisted of PBMCs or T cells enriched from blood (not recorded which). The chain couples TRBV10-3 to TRBJ2-7; TRBD1 agrees at 9 bases. The sequence came from a man aged 40-55 years with acute COVID-19. The CDR3 nucleotides read TGTGCCATCAGGGCCCGACAGGGGGGTTTTGGGGAGCAGTACTTC. It codes for CAIRARQGGFGEQYF.